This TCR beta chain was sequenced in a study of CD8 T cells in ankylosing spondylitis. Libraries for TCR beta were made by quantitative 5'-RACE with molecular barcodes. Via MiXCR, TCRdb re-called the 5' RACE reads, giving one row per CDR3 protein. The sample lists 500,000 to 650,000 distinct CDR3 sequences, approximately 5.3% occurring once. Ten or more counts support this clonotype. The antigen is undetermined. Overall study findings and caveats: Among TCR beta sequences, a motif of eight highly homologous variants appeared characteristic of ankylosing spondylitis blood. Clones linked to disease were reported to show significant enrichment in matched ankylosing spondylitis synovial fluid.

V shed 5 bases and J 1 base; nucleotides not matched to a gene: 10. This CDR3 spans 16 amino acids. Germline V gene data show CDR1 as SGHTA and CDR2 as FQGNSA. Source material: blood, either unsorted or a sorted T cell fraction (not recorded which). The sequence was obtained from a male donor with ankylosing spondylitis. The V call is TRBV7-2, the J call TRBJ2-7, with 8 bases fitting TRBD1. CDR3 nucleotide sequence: TGTGCCAGCAGCCGGACAGGGTCTCTTACTTCCTACGAGCAGTACTTC. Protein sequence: CASSRTGSLTSYEQYF.